This TCR beta chain was observed in a study of CD8+ T cells in alopecia areata. The CDR3 is made up of 15 amino acids. Trimming shortened V by 2 bases and J by 6 bases, and 15 bases separated the two germline ends. The germline CDR1 and CDR2 sequences are SGHRS and YFSETQ. Indicated treatment: oral pan-JAK inhibitor, 5-10 mg twice daily. Extracted RNA was reverse transcribed into cDNA, the sequencing template. The protocol was immunoSEQ multiplex PCR, while the TCRdb copy is restricted to in-frame clones and leaves out a portion. The sample includes 150,000 to 200,000 clones, around 59% of them seen just once.

The chain has TRBV5-1 and TRBJ1-5; D is perhaps TRBD1 (5 bases). Material: CD4+ T cells sorted from blood, obtained at week 24, from a patient treated with tofacitinib. The receptor comes from a human donor with alopecia areata. The CDR3 DNA reads TGCGCCAGCAGCTTAGCCCCGGGACGCAGTCAGCCCCAGCATTTT. It is translated as CASSLAPGRSQPQHF.